The next 10 T cell receptor beta chains were all read from a single sample in a study of T cells in women clearing cervical HPV infection. Profiling relied on immunoSEQ multiplex PCR, and the TCRdb table lists in-frame clones only, not all of them. The sample data list about 12,000 clones. The sequenced sample consisted of blood buffy coat. These receptors came from a woman aged 18 to 75 with a cervical HPV16 infection that either progressed to CIN3+ or cleared (not recorded which).

The CDR3 sequence: CASSMRGDTEAFF. CDR3 DNA (partial): TGCGCCAGCAGCATGAGAGGGGACACTGAA. The V call is TRBV5-1, the J call TRBJ1-1; TRBD1 is a possible D gene (5 bases). The read ends 3 residues before the CDR3 terminus; that terminus is restored from the germline J gene. The CDR3 sequence is 13 residues long. Germline V gene lookup returns CDR1 SGHRS and CDR2 YFSETQ. Trimming removed 4 bases from V and 3 bases from J, with 10 bases in between.

About this clone: The read stops 3 residues short of the end of the CDR3; the missing end is completed from the germline J gene. This chain uses TRBV20-1 with TRBJ1-5, with a weak D call TRBD1 (5 bases). There are 15 residues in the CDR3. Germline assignment: CDR1 DFQATT and CDR2 SNEGSKA (reference sequence). V lost 6 bases and J 6 bases, leaving 21 bases between the germline ends. Incomplete CDR3 DNA: TGCAGTGCCGGAACCCCAGGGCAGTCTACTCAGCCC. Translation: CSAGTPGQSTQP. The whole CDR3 is CSAGTPGQSTQPQHF.

Worth noting for this clone: The read gets to within 3 residues of the CDR3 end, and the germline J gene fills in the rest. J is TRBJ1-3 and V is TRBV5-1; the D is unclear. Trimming removed 0 bases from V and 0 bases from J, with 10 bases in between. From germline, CDR1 is SGHRS and CDR2 YFSETQ. The CDR3 has 16 amino acids. The CDR3 is CASSLEGPTSGNTIYF. The covered CDR3 bases are TGCGCCAGCAGCTTGGAGGGCCCGACCTCTGGAAACACC.

As for this clone: The CDR3 goes on 3 residues after the read ends, and that part is filled in from the germline J gene. V and J are TRBV2 and TRBJ1-1, with D tentatively TRBD1 (5 bases). CDR1 SNHLY and CDR2 FYNNEI come from the germline V gene. V was trimmed by 0 bases and J by 4 bases, leaving 12 bases between them. CDR3 length: 15 residues. The CDR3 here is CASSEARGVVTEAFF. The CDR3 DNA, read in part, is TGTGCCAGCAGTGAAGCTAGGGGAGTTGTCACTGAA.

With regard to this clone: The sequence runs out 3 residues before the end of the CDR3; the remainder is reconstructed from the germline J gene. The chain joins TRBV30 to TRBJ2-3; D is possibly TRBD2 (5 bases). This CDR3 region has 12 residues. Trimming removed 0 bases from V and 5 bases from J, with 6 bases in between. Germline V gene data show CDR1 as GTSNPN and CDR2 as SVGIG (reference sequence). CDR3 DNA, as far as it was read: TGTGCCTGGAGTGTACGGGGAGATACG. It specifies CAWSVRGDT. The full CDR3 reads CAWSVRGDTQYF. Filled out from reference TRBV30 and TRBJ2-3, the complete variable domain reads SQTIHQWPATLVQPVGSPLSLECTVEGTSNPNLYWYRQAAGRGLQLLFYSVGIGQISSEVPQNLSASRPQDRQFILSSKKLLLSDSGFYLCAWSVRGDTQYFGPGTRLTVL.

Remarks on this clone: Read coverage stops 3 residues before the CDR3 terminus; the germline J gene supplies the remainder. This chain joins TRBV6-1 and TRBJ1-4; 9 nucleotides agree with TRBD1. CDR3 length: 16 amino acids. Germline-derived CDR1 and CDR2 are MNHNS and SASEGT. V lost 3 bases to trimming and J lost 10 bases; unmatched junction nucleotides: 12. This chain's CDR3 is CASSEGPGQGLVKLFF. The covered CDR3 bases are TGTGCCAGCAGTGAGGGCCCGGGACAGGGTCTGGTAAAA.

Concerning this clone itself: The read comes to an end 3 residues before the CDR3 does, leaving the germline J gene to fill in the end. This chain connects TRBV12-5 to TRBJ1-1; 9 bases agree with TRBD1. The CDR3 length is 12 residues. Per germline, CDR1 LGHNT and CDR2 FRNRAP. The CDR3 sequence is CASGLATGGAFF. The sequenced part of the CDR3 DNA is TGTGCTAGTGGTTTGGCGACAGGGGGA.

With respect to this clone: Sequencing ends 3 residues short of the CDR3 end; the germline J gene provides the rest. This chain joins TRBV5-6 and TRBJ1-6; D is uncertain. V lost 0 bases, J lost 8 bases, and 9 bases lay in between. The CDR3 contains 14 residues. Germline V CDR1 and CDR2: SGHDT, YYEEEE. The covered CDR3 bases are TGTGCCAGCAGCTTGGCCGGCGGTCATTCACCC. It yields the protein CASSLAGGHSP. The entire CDR3 sequence reads CASSLAGGHSPLHF.

Concerning this clone itself: Coverage ceases 3 residues before the CDR3 finishes, and the germline J gene fills in the end. The gene calls are TRBV12-3 or TRBV12-4 and TRBJ2-1; 9 nucleotides match TRBD1. This CDR3 has 15 amino acids. The V gene end was trimmed by 7 bases and the J gene end by 6 bases; junction bases not matched to a gene: 10. CDR3 region: CASKLGGTGPNEQFF. Incomplete CDR3 DNA: TGTGCCAGCAAGTTGGGTGGGACAGGGCCCAATGAG.

Worth noting for this clone: The CDR3 is cut off 3 residues early in the read; its end comes from the germline J gene. The chain uses TRBV5-1 and TRBJ2-7; 11 bases map to TRBD1. The J segment lost 3 bases and the V segment lost 0 bases, leaving 2 bases of the junction unmatched. Germline values: CDR1 SGHRS, CDR2 YFSETQ. The CDR3 covers 15 residues. The DNA read from the CDR3 is TGCGCCAGCAGCTTGGGGGACAGGGGGATCTACGAG. As protein: CASSLGDRGIYE. The full CDR3 is CASSLGDRGIYEQYF.